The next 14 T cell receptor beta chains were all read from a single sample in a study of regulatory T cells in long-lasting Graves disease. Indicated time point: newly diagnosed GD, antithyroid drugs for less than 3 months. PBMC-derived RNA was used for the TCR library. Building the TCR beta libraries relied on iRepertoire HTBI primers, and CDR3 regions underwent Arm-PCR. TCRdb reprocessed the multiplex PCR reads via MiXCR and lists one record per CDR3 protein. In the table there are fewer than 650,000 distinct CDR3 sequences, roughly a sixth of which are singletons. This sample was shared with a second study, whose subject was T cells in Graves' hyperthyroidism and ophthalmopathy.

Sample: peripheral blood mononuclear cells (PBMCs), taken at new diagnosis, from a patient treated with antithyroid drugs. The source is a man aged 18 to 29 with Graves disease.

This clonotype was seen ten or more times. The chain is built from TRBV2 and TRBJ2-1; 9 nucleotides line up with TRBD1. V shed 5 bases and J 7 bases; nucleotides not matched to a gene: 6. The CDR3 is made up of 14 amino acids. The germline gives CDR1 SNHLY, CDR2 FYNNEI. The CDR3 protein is CASSTGTGWNEQFF. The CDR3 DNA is TGTGCCAGCAGTACCGGGACAGGGTGGAATGAGCAGTTCTTC. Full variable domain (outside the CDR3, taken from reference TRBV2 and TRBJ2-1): EPEVTQTPSHQVTQMGQEVILRCVPISNHLYFYWYRQILGQKVEFLVSFYNNEISEKSEIFDDQFSVERPDGSNFTLKIRSTKLEDSAMYFCASSTGTGWNEQFFGPGTRLTVL.

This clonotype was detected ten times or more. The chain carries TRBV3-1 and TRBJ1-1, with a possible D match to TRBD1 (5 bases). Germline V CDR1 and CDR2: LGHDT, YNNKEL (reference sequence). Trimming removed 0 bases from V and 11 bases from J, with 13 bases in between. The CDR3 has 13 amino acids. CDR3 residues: CASSQDLKGLAFF. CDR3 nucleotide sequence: TGTGCCAGCAGCCAAGATCTGAAGGGGCTGGCTTTCTTT.

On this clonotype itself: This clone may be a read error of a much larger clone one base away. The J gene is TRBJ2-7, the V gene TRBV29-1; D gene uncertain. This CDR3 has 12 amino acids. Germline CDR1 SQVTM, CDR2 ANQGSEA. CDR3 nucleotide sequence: TGCAGCGTTGAAGAAAGCAGCTACGAGCGGTACTTC. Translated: CSVEESSYERYF.

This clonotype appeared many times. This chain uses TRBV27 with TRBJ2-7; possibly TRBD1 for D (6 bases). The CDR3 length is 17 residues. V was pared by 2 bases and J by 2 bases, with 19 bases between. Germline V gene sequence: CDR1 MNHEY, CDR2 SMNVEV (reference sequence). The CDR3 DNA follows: TGTGCCAGCAGTTTAAGTGGGTATGGGGGCCTGCCCTACGAGCAGTACTTC. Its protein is CASSLSGYGGLPYEQYF.

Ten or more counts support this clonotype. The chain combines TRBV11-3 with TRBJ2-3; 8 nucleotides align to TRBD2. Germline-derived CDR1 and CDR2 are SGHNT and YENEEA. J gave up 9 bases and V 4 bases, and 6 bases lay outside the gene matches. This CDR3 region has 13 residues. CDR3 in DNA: TGTGCCAGCAGCTCGACTAGCGACGCAACGCAGTATTTT. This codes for CASSSTSDATQYF.

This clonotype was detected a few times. CDR3 amino acids: CASSPRQGSSGELFF. CDR3 bases: TGTGCCAGCAGCCCCCGCCAGGGTTCGTCCGGGGAGCTGTTTTTT. The chain joins TRBV9 to TRBJ2-2; tentative D call: TRBD1 (5 bases). From germline, CDR1 is SGDLS and CDR2 YYNGEE. CDR3 length: 15 residues. The V and J ends lost 4 bases and 6 bases respectively, with 16 bases between them.

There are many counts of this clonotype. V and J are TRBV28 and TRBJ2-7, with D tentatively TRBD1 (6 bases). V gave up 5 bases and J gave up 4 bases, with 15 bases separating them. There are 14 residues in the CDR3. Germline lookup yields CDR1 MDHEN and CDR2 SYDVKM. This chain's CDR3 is CASSVGTPLYEQYF. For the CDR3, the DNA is TGTGCCAGCAGTGTCGGGACACCCCTATACGAGCAGTACTTC.

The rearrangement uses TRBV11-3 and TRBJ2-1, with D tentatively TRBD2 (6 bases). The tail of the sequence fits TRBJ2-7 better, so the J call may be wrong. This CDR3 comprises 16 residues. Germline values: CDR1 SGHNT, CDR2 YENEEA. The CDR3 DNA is TGTGCCAGCAGCCCAACACGGGGGAGCTCCTACAATGAGCAGTACTTC. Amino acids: CASSPTRGSSYNEQYF.

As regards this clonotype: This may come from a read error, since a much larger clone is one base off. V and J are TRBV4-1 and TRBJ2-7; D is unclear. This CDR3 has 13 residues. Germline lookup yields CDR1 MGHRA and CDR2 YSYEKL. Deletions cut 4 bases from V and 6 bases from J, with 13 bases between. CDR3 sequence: CASSPGGLCEQYF. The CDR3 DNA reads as TGCGCCAGCAGCCCAGGTGGTCTCTGCGAGCAGTACTTC.

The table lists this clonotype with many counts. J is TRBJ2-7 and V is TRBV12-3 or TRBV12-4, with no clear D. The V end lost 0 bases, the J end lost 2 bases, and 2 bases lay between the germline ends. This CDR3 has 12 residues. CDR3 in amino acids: CASSLATYEQYF. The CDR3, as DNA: TGTGCCAGCAGTTTAGCAACCTACGAGCAGTACTTC.

The CDR3 loop reads CASSLSLSGNEQFF. CDR3 bases: TGTGCCAGCAGCTTATCCTTGTCCGGGAATGAGCAGTTCTTC. The chain uses TRBV7-9 and TRBJ2-1; unclear D gene. Germline-derived CDR1 and CDR2 are SEHNR and FQNEAQ (reference sequence). This CDR3 has 14 residues. Trimming stripped 2 bases from V and 7 bases from J, with 12 bases between.

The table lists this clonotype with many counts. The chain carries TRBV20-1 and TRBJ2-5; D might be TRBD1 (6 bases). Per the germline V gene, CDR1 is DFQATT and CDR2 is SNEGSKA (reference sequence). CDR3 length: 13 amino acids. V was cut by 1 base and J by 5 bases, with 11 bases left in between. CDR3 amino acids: CSARGQGRETQYF. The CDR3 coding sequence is TGCAGTGCTAGAGGCCAGGGGCGGGAGACCCAGTACTTC.

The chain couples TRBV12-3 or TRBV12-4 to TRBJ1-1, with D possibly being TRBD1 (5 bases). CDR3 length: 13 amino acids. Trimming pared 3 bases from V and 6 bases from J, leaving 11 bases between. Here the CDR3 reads CASSFTRGAEAFF. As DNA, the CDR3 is TGTGCCAGCAGTTTTACTCGGGGGGCTGAAGCTTTCTTT.

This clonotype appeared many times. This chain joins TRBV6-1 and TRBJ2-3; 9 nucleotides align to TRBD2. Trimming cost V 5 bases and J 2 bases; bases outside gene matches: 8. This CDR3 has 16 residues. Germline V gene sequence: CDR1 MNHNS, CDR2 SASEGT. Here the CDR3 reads CASSRLLAGATDTQYF. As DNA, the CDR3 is TGTGCCAGCAGTCGCCTTTTAGCGGGAGCCACAGATACGCAGTATTTT.